This TCR beta chain was identified during a study of T cells expressing NK-cell markers. Broader study findings: Four of the donors also had these clonotypes leading their CD3+CD56-NKG2C+ fraction. Six or seven donors carried dominant NKG2C+ clonotypes that made up roughly 1.0-7.5% of their CD8+ T cells.

Germline loops: CDR1 SGHTA, CDR2 FQGNSA. CDR3 size: 14 residues. With respect to this clonotype: Its cognate antigen is unknown.

TCRdb re-called the 5' RACE reads and shows each CDR3 protein once, DNA omitted. This table holds 300,000 to 450,000 distinct CDR3 sequences. This chain links TRBV7-2 with TRBJ2-3. The sequencing input was blood T cells: a sorted CD56 or NKG2C T cell subset, CD4+ or CD8+ T cells, or bulk PBMC T cells (not recorded which). This receptor was identified in a man aged 18-75 years in good health. CDR3 sequence: CASSLATSTDTQYF.